This T cell receptor (beta chain) was recorded in a study of shared T cell receptors in the human thymus. The table came from immunoSEQ multiplex PCR; TCRdb's copy has only in-frame clones and leaves some out. This table has about 610,000 clones, 70% to 90% appearing once. The sample was also reused in another study, on human thymus T cells. According to that study: Corrective heart surgery yielded the resections from which the thymus tissue came. Related reports documented highly overlapping thymic repertoires among unrelated individuals.

The sequence came from a boy under three years old with a congenital heart defect. Sequenced sample: thymocytes.

As DNA, the CDR3 is TGTGCCAGCAGTCCGACCGGTGCGCTCCCCGAGGTCTCCTACGAGCAGTACTTC. It is translated as CASSPTGALPEVSYEQYF. The rearrangement links TRBV27 to TRBJ2-7; D unclear. The CDR3 sequence is 18 residues long. Germline CDR1 is MNHEY and CDR2 is SMNVEV (reference sequence). V shed 5 bases and J shed 0 bases, with 23 bases lying between them.